These 19 T cell receptor beta chains originate from one sample sequenced in a study of shared clonotypes between healthy human individuals. Here immunoSEQ multiplex PCR was the method, and the copy in TCRdb shows in-frame clones only, minus some. The sample lists about 530,000 clones; over 75% were seen once. Sequenced material: PBMCs. These TCRs come from a woman between 35 and 50 years old in good health. Some clones in this sample may be carry-over from other donors' samples.

The sample holds one count of this clone. V is TRBV7-8 and J is TRBJ2-4; a weak D match, TRBD1 (6 bases). From germline, CDR1 is SGHVS and CDR2 FQNEAQ. The CDR3 extends over 13 amino acids. Trimming stripped 5 bases from V and 9 bases from J, with 14 bases between. CDR3 bases: TGTGCCAGCAGCAAAAACGGACAGTCCATTCAGTACTTC. Encoded protein: CASSKNGQSIQYF.

This clone was seen only a few times. The chain uses TRBV6-1 and TRBJ2-4; D remains ambiguous. The germline gives CDR1 MNHNS, CDR2 SASEGT. This CDR3 is built from 13 residues. Trimming stripped 3 bases from V and 1 base from J, with 4 bases between. CDR3 in amino acids: CASSDGAKNIQYF. The CDR3 DNA sequence: TGTGCCAGCAGTGATGGGGCCAAAAACATTCAGTACTTC.

This CDR3 reads CASSKAQGTPQHF. Written as DNA, the CDR3 is TGTGCCAGCAGCAAAGCGCAGGGTACGCCCCAGCATTTT. The chain links TRBV21-1 to TRBJ1-5; TRBD1, the table's D call, was not compared with the DNA. TRBV21-1 is recorded as a pseudogene. This CDR3 has 13 residues.

The chain uses TRBV5-1 and TRBJ2-3; 7 nucleotides agree with TRBD1. CDR1 SGHRS and CDR2 YFSETQ come from the germline V gene. The CDR3 has 16 residues. The V segment lost 4 bases and the J segment 2 bases; nucleotides outside the gene matches: 10. The CDR3 is CASSPTITGDTDTQYF. CDR3 nucleotide sequence: TGCGCCAGCAGCCCCACCATCACAGGGGACACAGATACGCAGTATTTT. Together with reference TRBV5-1 and TRBJ2-3, the CDR3 gives the full variable domain: KAGVTQTPRYLIKTRGQQVTLSCSPISGHRSVSWYQQTPGQGLQFLFEYFSETQRNKGNFPGRFSGRQFSNSRSEMNVSTLELGDSALYLCASSPTITGDTDTQYFGPGTRLTVL.

This rearrangement joins TRBV6-5 to TRBJ2-3, with D possibly matching TRBD2 (6 bases). The germline V gene has CDR1 MNHEY and CDR2 SVGAGI. The V end was cut by 2 bases, the J end by 10 bases, with 13 bases between. The CDR3 extends over 13 amino acids. The CDR3 here is CASSYPGRDAQYF. CDR3 DNA: TGTGCCAGCAGTTACCCCGGGCGGGATGCGCAGTATTTT.

The rearrangement links TRBV18 to TRBJ1-4; possible D gene TRBD1, 5 bases. Germline CDR1 is KGHSH and CDR2 is LQKENI. V was trimmed by 3 bases and J by 2 bases, leaving 10 bases between them. This CDR3 spans 15 amino acids. DNA for the CDR3: TGTGCCAGCTCACCCAGGGACGGTACTAATGAAAAACTGTTTTTT. It is translated as CASSPRDGTNEKLFF.

The chain couples TRBV9 to TRBJ2-1, with TRBD1 matching over 7 bases. CDR1 SGDLS and CDR2 YYNGEE come from the germline V gene. Losses at the gene ends were 4 bases for V and 4 bases for J; bases not matched to a gene: 5. This CDR3 has 14 residues. CDR3: CASSQQGKYNEQFF. The DNA of the CDR3 is TGTGCCAGCAGCCAACAGGGGAAATACAATGAGCAGTTCTTC.

The J gene is TRBJ2-7, the V gene TRBV5-1; 9 bases fit TRBD2. CDR3 length equals 15 residues. Trimming at V came to 4 bases and at J to 2 bases, leaving 7 bases not matched to a gene. Looked up from germline, CDR1 is SGHRS and CDR2 is YFSETQ. The CDR3 sequence is CASSPIAGGTYEQYF. Here the CDR3 DNA reads TGCGCCAGCAGCCCCATTGCGGGAGGGACCTACGAGCAGTACTTC.

The chain is built from TRBV20-1 and TRBJ1-2; the D gene is possibly TRBD1 (5 bases). The V and J ends lost 6 bases and 3 bases respectively, with 8 bases between them. The CDR3 is 11 residues long. Germline CDR1 DFQATT, CDR2 SNEGSKA (reference sequence). CDR3 coding DNA: TGCAGTGCCGGGGCGCACTATGGCTACACCTTC. Residues: CSAGAHYGYTF.

The genes are TRBV18 and TRBJ1-3; 7 positions agree with TRBD1. The CDR3 length is 15 residues. The V gene end was trimmed by 3 bases and the J gene end by 3 bases; junction bases not matched to a gene: 5. Germline V CDR1 and CDR2: KGHSH, LQKENI. CDR3 protein: CASSPLTGVGNTIYF. The CDR3 DNA reads TGTGCCAGCTCACCGCTCACAGGGGTTGGAAACACCATATATTTT.

The gene calls are TRBV7-2 and TRBJ2-1; D gene uncertain. The CDR3 covers 16 residues. Germline V gene data show CDR1 as SGHTA and CDR2 as FQGNSA. V was shortened by 1 base and J by 0 bases, with 10 bases between the two germline ends. CDR3 in DNA: TGTGCCAGCAGCTTAGTAGTAGAGAGCTCCTACAATGAGCAGTTCTTC. Translating it yields CASSLVVESSYNEQFF.

V usage is TRBV29-1 and J usage is TRBJ2-1; TRBD1 agrees at 7 bases. The CDR3 runs to 16 residues. V trimming: 2 bases; J trimming: 2 bases; junction bases outside the gene matches: 9. Germline CDR1 and CDR2: SQVTM and ANQGSEA. The CDR3, as DNA: TGCAGCGTTGAATTGTGGGACAGCCTACCCTACAATGAGCAGTTCTTC. Translated: CSVELWDSLPYNEQFF.

The table lists this clone with a count of one. This chain joins TRBV29-1 and TRBJ1-2; TRBD1 aligns across 8 bases. Trimming removed 6 bases from V and 6 bases from J; junction bases left unmatched: 6. Germline-derived CDR1 and CDR2 are SQVTM and ANQGSEA. This CDR3 is 12 amino acids long. The CDR3, as DNA: TGCAGCGTGGACAGGGCAGAGGATGGCTACACCTTC. It codes for CSVDRAEDGYTF.

The chain carries TRBV30 and TRBJ1-2; 10 bases align to TRBD1. Germline V gene lookup returns CDR1 GTSNPN and CDR2 SVGIG (reference sequence). J was trimmed by 7 bases and V by 3 bases; bases with no gene match: 8. CDR3 length: 14 amino acids. The DNA of the CDR3 is TGTGCCTGGAGCGGACCGACAGGGGGCTCTGGCTACACCTTC. It yields the protein CAWSGPTGGSGYTF.

As concerns this clone: The sample contains more than one DNA sequence encoding this CDR3. This chain connects TRBV4-1 to TRBJ2-2; 10 bases match TRBD2. The CDR3 covers 18 residues. The germline V gene has CDR1 MGHRA and CDR2 YSYEKL. V dropped 1 base and J dropped 4; count of bases not matched to a gene: 9. This CDR3 reads CASSQGGLAGVGTGELFF. The CDR3 nucleotides are TGCGCCAGCAGCCAAGGCGGCCTAGCGGGAGTAGGCACCGGGGAGCTGTTTTTT.

This CDR3 reads CAWRGDFGTQYF. The CDR3 region has the DNA TGTGCCTGGAGGGGGGATTTTGGGACCCAGTACTTC. The genes are TRBV30 and TRBJ2-5; D may correspond to TRBD1 or TRBD2 (5 bases each). CDR1 and CDR2 from the germline V gene are GTSNPN and SVGIG (reference sequence). V was trimmed by 3 bases and J by 7 bases, leaving 12 bases between them. CDR3 length: 12 residues. The variable domain in full, with the rest retrieved from reference TRBV30 and TRBJ2-5, is SQTIHQWPATLVQPVGSPLSLECTVEGTSNPNLYWYRQAAGRGLQLLFYSVGIGQISSEVPQNLSASRPQDRQFILSSKKLLLSDSGFYLCAWRGDFGTQYFGPGTRLLVL.

The rearrangement joins TRBV30 to TRBJ2-5; D ambiguous. The ends were cut back, 4 bases at V and 2 bases at J, with 8 bases in the middle. Looked up from germline, CDR1 is GTSNPN and CDR2 is SVGIG (reference sequence). The CDR3 runs to 12 residues. Written as DNA, the CDR3 is TGTGCCTGGATGAGGCGTCAAGAGACCCAGTACTTC. Encoded protein: CAWMRRQETQYF.

The chain links TRBV6-1 to TRBJ2-7; perhaps TRBD1 as D (6 bases). The V end was cut by 6 bases, the J end by 4 bases, with 16 bases between. Germline CDR1 reads MNHNS; CDR2 reads SASEGT. The CDR3 sequence is 14 residues long. The CDR3 DNA follows: TGTGCCAGCAGCATCACCGGGACACTATACGAGCAGTACTTC. Translation gives CASSITGTLYEQYF.

V is TRBV5-4 and J is TRBJ1-2, with 10 bases lining up with TRBD1. The J segment lost 2 bases and the V segment lost 4 bases, leaving 8 bases of the junction unmatched. This CDR3 spans 16 amino acids. CDR1 is SGHNT, CDR2 YYREEE, per germline (reference sequence). CDR3 sequence reads: CASSLGTGDQNYGYTF. The CDR3 nucleotides read TGTGCCAGCAGCCTCGGGACAGGGGACCAAAACTATGGCTACACCTTC.